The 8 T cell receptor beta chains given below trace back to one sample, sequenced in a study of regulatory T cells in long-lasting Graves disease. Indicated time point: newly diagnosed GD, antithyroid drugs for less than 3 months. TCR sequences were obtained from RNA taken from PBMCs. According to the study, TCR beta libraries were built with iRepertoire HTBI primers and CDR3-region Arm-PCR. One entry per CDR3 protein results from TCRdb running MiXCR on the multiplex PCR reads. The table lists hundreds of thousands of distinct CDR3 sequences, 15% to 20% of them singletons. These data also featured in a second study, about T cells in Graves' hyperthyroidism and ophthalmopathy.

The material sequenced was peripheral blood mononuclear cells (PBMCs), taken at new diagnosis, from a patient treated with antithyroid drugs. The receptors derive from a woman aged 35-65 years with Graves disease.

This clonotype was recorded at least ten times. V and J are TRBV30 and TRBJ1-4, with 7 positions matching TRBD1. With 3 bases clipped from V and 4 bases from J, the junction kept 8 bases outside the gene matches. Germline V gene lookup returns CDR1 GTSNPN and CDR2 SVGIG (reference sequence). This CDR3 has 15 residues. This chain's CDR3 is CAWSHRQGGNEKLFF. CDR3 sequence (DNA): TGTGCCTGGAGCCACCGACAGGGTGGTAATGAAAAACTGTTTTTT. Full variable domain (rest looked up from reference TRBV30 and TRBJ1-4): SQTIHQWPATLVQPVGSPLSLECTVEGTSNPNLYWYRQAAGRGLQLLFYSVGIGQISSEVPQNLSASRPQDRQFILSSKKLLLSDSGFYLCAWSHRQGGNEKLFFGSGTQLSVL.

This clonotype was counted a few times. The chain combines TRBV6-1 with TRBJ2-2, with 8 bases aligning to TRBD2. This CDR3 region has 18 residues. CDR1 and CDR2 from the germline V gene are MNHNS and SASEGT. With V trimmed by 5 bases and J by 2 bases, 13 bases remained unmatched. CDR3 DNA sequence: TGTGCCAGCAGTATTCTAAGCGGGGGAGCCCTCAACACCGGGGAGCTGTTTTTT. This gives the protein CASSILSGGALNTGELFF.

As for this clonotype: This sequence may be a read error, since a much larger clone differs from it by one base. CDR3 protein: CASSHLAGVDTEAFF. CDR3 DNA: TGCGCCAGCAGCCACCTAGCGGGGGTGGACACTGAAGCTTTCTTT. This rearrangement joins TRBV5-1 to TRBJ1-1, with D perhaps matching TRBD1 (5 bases). Germline CDR1 is SGHRS and CDR2 is YFSETQ. This CDR3 comprises 15 residues. Trimming took 4 bases from V and 3 from J, leaving 16 bases between them.

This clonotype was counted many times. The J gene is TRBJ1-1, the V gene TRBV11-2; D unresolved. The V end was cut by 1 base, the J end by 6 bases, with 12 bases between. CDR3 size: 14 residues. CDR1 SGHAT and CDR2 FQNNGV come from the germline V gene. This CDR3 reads CASSLALRAPEAFF. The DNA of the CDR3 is TGTGCCAGCAGCTTAGCATTGAGGGCGCCTGAAGCTTTCTTT.

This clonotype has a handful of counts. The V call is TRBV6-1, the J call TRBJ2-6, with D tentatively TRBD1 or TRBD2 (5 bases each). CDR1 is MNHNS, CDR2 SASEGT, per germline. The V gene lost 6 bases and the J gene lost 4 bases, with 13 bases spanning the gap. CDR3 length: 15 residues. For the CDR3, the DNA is TGTGCCAGCAGCCCGGACGGGGCCGGGGCCAACGTCCTGACTTTC. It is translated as CASSPDGAGANVLTF.

The CDR3 reads CASSSAWGGWSGGSYEQYF. CDR3 DNA: TGTGCCAGCAGCTCCGCCTGGGGGGGCTGGAGCGGCGGCTCCTACGAGCAGTACTTC. This chain connects TRBV28 to TRBJ2-7, with D possibly being TRBD2 (7 bases). This CDR3 is built from 19 residues. Trimming stripped 6 bases from V and 0 bases from J, with 27 bases between. CDR1 MDHEN and CDR2 SYDVKM come from the germline V gene.

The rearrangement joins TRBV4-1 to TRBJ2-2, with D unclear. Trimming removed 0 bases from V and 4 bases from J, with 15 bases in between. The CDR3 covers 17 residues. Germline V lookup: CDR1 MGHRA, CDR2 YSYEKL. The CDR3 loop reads CASSQDGRAAGTGELFF. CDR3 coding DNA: TGCGCCAGCAGCCAAGACGGTAGGGCAGCAGGCACCGGGGAGCTGTTTTTT.

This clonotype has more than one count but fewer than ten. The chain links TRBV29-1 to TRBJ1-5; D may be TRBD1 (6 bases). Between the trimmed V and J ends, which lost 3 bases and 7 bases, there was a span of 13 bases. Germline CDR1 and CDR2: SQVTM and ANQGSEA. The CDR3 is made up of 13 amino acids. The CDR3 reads CSVDSGAGQPQHF. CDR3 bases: TGCAGCGTTGATTCAGGGGCTGGGCAGCCCCAGCATTTT.